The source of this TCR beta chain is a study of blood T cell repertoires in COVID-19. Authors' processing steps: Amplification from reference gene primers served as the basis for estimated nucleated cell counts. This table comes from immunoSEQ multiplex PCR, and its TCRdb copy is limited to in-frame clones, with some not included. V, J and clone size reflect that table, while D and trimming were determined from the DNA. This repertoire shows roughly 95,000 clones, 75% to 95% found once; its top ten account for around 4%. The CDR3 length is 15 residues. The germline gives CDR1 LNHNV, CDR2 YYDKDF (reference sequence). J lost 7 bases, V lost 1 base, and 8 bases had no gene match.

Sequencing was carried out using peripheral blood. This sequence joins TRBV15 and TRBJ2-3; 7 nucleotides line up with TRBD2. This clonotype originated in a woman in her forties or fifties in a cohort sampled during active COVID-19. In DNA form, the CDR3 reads TGTGCCACCAGCAGAGGGACGGGAGGAATGAATACGCAGTATTTT. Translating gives CATSRGTGGMNTQYF.